The 7 T cell receptor beta chains given below trace back to one sample, sequenced in a study of blood T cell repertoires in COVID-19. TCRdb keeps only in-frame clones here, not all; method: immunoSEQ multiplex PCR. Of roughly 220,000 clones in the sample, roughly four fifths are singletons; the top ten hold roughly 1.3%. Sequencing was performed on PBMCs or T cells enriched from blood (not recorded which). The receptor source for this set is a woman between 40 and 55 years old with acute COVID-19.

The chain employs TRBV2 and TRBJ1-2; D possibly corresponds to TRBD1 (5 bases). V gave up 1 base and J gave up 4 bases, with 7 bases separating them. The V gene's germline CDR1 is SNHLY and CDR2 FYNNEI. The length of the CDR3 is 13 residues. The CDR3 here is CASSEERGYGYTF. CDR3 DNA sequence: TGTGCCAGCAGTGAAGAAAGGGGCTATGGCTACACCTTC.

In regard to this clone: The same CDR3 also results from other DNA sequences found in this sample. The V and J genes are TRBV29-1 and TRBJ2-7, with D possibly matching TRBD2 (6 bases). V lost 6 bases and J 0 bases, leaving 6 bases between the germline ends. This CDR3 contains 11 residues. Germline CDR1 and CDR2: SQVTM and ANQGSEA. The CDR3 region has the DNA TGCAGCGTGGGGGGCTCCTACGAGCAGTACTTC. Translated: CSVGGSYEQYF.

The rearrangement links TRBV7-2 to TRBJ1-4; 10 bases are shared with TRBD1. This CDR3 region has 18 residues. V shed 5 bases, J shed 0 bases, and the junction held 9 bases outside the gene matches. In germline, CDR1 is SGHTA, CDR2 FQGNSA. CDR3 in amino acids: CASSGRTGGFATNEKLFF. In DNA, the CDR3 is TGTGCCAGCAGCGGCAGGACAGGGGGATTTGCAACTAATGAAAAACTGTTTTTT.

The chain carries TRBV18 and TRBJ1-2, with 9 bases lining up with TRBD1. Trimming removed 3 bases from V and 8 bases from J; junction bases left unmatched: 7. Germline V lookup: CDR1 KGHSH, CDR2 LQKENI. CDR3 length: 14 amino acids. CDR3 DNA sequence: TGTGCCAGCTCACCCGGGACAGGGCCTTCCGGCTACACCTTC. It yields the protein CASSPGTGPSGYTF.

The chain is built from TRBV2 and TRBJ1-1; tentatively, D is TRBD1 (6 bases). There are 13 residues in the CDR3. Looked up from germline, CDR1 is SNHLY and CDR2 is FYNNEI. The V and J ends lost 6 bases and 6 bases respectively, with 14 bases between them. The CDR3 loop reads CASRGNRVPEAFF. For the CDR3, the DNA is TGTGCCAGCAGAGGAAACAGGGTTCCTGAAGCTTTCTTT.

V and J are TRBV7-3 and TRBJ1-6, with TRBD1 as a possible D gene (6 bases). Germline CDR1 SGHTA, CDR2 FQGTGA. The CDR3 covers 15 residues. Trimming shortened V by 1 base and J by 10 bases, and 14 bases separated the two germline ends. DNA for the CDR3: TGTGCCAGCAGCTTAAGTCCAGGGGATGGCTCACCCCTCCACTTT. Encoded protein: CASSLSPGDGSPLHF.

This clone was seen only once. The chain has TRBV27 and TRBJ2-2; possibly TRBD2 for D (6 bases). There are 14 residues in the CDR3. Germline V lookup: CDR1 MNHEY, CDR2 SMNVEV (reference sequence). V was cut by 4 bases and J by 6 bases, with 12 bases left in between. The CDR3 here is CASSSRLGSGELFF. The CDR3 region has the DNA TGTGCCAGCAGTTCCCGACTAGGCTCCGGGGAGCTGTTTTTT.